This T cell receptor beta chain was identified in a study of cytotoxic CD8 clonotypes in ibrutinib-treated CLL. Study-level background: It was after a median approximately eleven months of treatment, range 6 to 36, that response samples were taken.

This table comes from immunoSEQ multiplex PCR, and its TCRdb copy is limited to in-frame clones, with some not included. This table has roughly 42,000 clones, 50% to 75% appearing once. Cryopreserved PBMCs supplied about 2 micrograms of genomic DNA for TCR beta libraries. With respect to this clone: The antigen remains undetermined.

General study findings and limits: At ibrutinib response, clonality increased, and at progression it declined back toward baseline. Sustained-remission and progressing patients had unequal sampling times.

This receptor was obtained from a human donor with chronic lymphocytic leukemia. Sequenced here: PBMCs, sampled after 24 months of ibrutinib treatment.

This CDR3 is CAMGRWDGYTF. The CDR3 nucleotides read TGTGCTATGGGTCGCTGGGATGGCTACACCTTC. V gene TRBV7-7 combines with J gene TRBJ1-2; D not resolved. Germline loops: CDR1 SSHAT, CDR2 FNYEAQ (reference sequence). This CDR3 comprises 11 residues.